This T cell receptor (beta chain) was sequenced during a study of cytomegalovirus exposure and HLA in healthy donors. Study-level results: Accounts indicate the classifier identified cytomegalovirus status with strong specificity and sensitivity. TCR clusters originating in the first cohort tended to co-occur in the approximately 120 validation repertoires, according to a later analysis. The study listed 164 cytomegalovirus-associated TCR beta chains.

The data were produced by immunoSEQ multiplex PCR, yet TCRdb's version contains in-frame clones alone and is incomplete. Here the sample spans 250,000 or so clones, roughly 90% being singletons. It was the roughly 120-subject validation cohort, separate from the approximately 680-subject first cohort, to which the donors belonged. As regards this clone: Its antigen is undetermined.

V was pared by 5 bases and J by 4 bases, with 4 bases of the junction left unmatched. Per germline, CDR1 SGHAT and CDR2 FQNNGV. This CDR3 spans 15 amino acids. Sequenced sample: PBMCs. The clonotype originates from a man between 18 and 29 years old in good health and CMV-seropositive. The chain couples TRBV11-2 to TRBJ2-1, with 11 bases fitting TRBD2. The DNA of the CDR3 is TGTGCCAGCAGCCGCATAGCGGGAGGGTACAATGAGCAGTTCTTC. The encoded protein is CASSRIAGGYNEQFF. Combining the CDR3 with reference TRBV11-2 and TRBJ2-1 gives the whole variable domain EAGVAQSPRYKIIEKRQSVAFWCNPISGHATLYWYQQILGQGPKLLIQFQNNGVVDDSQLPKDRFSAERLKGVDSTLKIQPAKLEDSAVYLCASSRIAGGYNEQFFGPGTRLTVL.